This T cell receptor (beta chain) comes out of a study of blood T cells in healthy people across ages. Study background: Capture by template switching was about one barcoded beta molecule per two T cells.

Points from the study as a whole: Naive CD4+ cell counts and diversity both ran higher in long-lived than in aged donors.

On this clonotype itself: No antigen is known for it. One base away lies a much larger clone, so this may be a sequencing read error.

Each donor had 8.5 to 10 milliliters of peripheral blood drawn. Then a second PCR, running roughly 7 to 11 cycles, was carried out with a sample-barcoded 5' primer and a J-beta primer mix. Researchers report that a template-switch adaptor with 12 random nucleotides tagged each cDNA molecule. MiXCR, run by TCRdb on the 5' RACE reads, gives a single entry per CDR3 protein. The table includes about 1 million distinct CDR3 sequences, 35% to 55% detected once. The sequenced material came from blood. The source of this sequence is a woman between 55 and 75 years old in good health.

CDR3 sequence reads: CSTEGQEGYEQYF. The CDR3 DNA reads TGCAGCACCGAGGGGCAGGAGGGGTACGAGCAGTACTTC. This rearrangement joins TRBV29-1 to TRBJ2-7; the D gene is possibly TRBD2 (6 bases). This CDR3 is built from 13 residues. Per the germline V gene, CDR1 is SQVTM and CDR2 is ANQGSEA. Trimming pared 8 bases from V and 4 bases from J, leaving 18 bases between.